This T cell receptor beta chain was retrieved from a study of T-cell reconstitution after alpha-beta-depleted transplantation in children. As it was prepared, the TCRbeta library received unique molecular identifiers. A single record per CDR3 protein comes from TCRdb applying MiXCR to the PCR reads. The data contain about 980,000 distinct CDR3 sequences, 25% to 35% of them singletons. Trimming left V 4 bases short and J 9 bases short, with 10 bases between. The CDR3 has 13 residues. Looked up from germline, CDR1 is MGHDK and CDR2 is SYGVNS. The sequencing here drew on PBMCs, mostly from graft donor cells, taken 360 days after TCRalphabeta/CD19-depleted stem cell transplant. The receptor's source is a boy younger than two who had a stem cell transplant for SCID, so the T cells may come from the graft donor. The chain carries TRBV25-1 and TRBJ1-6; the D is unclear. The CDR3 coding sequence is TGTGCCAGCAGTGTTGTAGTAGGTTCACCCCTCCACTTT. It encodes CASSVVVGSPLHF.